This TCR beta chain was captured by sequencing in a study of brain T cells in children with intractable seizures. Trimming took 0 bases from V and 10 from J, leaving 16 bases between them. From germline, CDR1 is LNHDA and CDR2 SQIVND (reference sequence). The CDR3 has 15 residues. Sequencing used immunoSEQ multiplex PCR; TCRdb keeps in-frame clones, though not all of them. The sample includes 110,000 or so clones, approximately 94% of them seen just once. This chain uses TRBV19 with TRBJ2-1, with a possible D match to TRBD2 (6 bases). The origin of this receptor is a boy under three years old with hemimegalencephaly and intractable seizures. This material consisted of peripheral blood, taken at surgery. The CDR3 region has the DNA TGTGCCAGTAGTATAGAAGGGACTCTAGTCCAGGAGCAGTTCTTC. Residues: CASSIEGTLVQEQFF.